The 32 T cell receptor beta chains below all came from one sample that was sequenced in a study of chemoradiotherapy in HPV16-positive cancers. TCRdb keeps only in-frame clones here, not all; method: immunoSEQ multiplex PCR. The repertoire includes 9,500 to 15,000 clones, roughly 90% of them detected once, and 2.4% sits in the top ten. The source material was blood, sampled from a patient who underwent chemoradiotherapy. The receptors stem from a human donor with HPV-associated anogenital cancer.

This chain connects TRBV6-6 to TRBJ1-2; 7 nucleotides agree with TRBD1. V shed 11 bases, J shed 0 bases, and the junction held 9 bases outside the gene matches. Per germline, CDR1 MNHNY and CDR2 SVGAGI (reference sequence). This CDR3 is built from 14 residues. CDR3 bases: TGTGCCGCGACCGGACAGGCCGCTAACTATGGCTACACCTTC. Translated: CAATGQAANYGYTF.

This clone has only a few counts. J is TRBJ2-7 and V is TRBV20-1; D is undetermined. The germline CDR1 and CDR2 sequences are DFQATT and SNEGSKA (reference sequence). This CDR3 contains 11 residues. CDR3 nucleotide sequence: TGCAGCATCCCGTTTAACTACGAGCAGTACTTC. Residues: CSIPFNYEQYF.

The genes are TRBV11-3 and TRBJ1-2; D is uncertain. V lost 8 bases to trimming and J lost 12 bases, with 25 bases between them. This CDR3 has 14 amino acids. The germline CDR1 and CDR2 sequences are SGHNT and YENEEA. The CDR3: CASSPARSTFLNTF. In nucleotides, the CDR3 is TGTGCCAGCTCCCCCGCCAGGAGCACTTTCCTCAACACCTTC.

The V call is TRBV7-2, the J call TRBJ1-2, with no clear D. There are 13 residues in the CDR3. CDR1 is SGHTA, CDR2 FQGNSA, per germline. Trimming took off 1 base at V and 4 bases at J, with 7 bases between the two ends. CDR3 sequence reads: CASSLGGPYGYTF. In DNA, the CDR3 is TGTGCCAGCAGCTTAGGCGGACCCTATGGCTACACCTTC. Full variable domain (rest looked up from reference TRBV7-2 and TRBJ1-2): GAGVSQSPSNKVTEKGKDVELRCDPISGHTALYWYRQSLGQGLEFLIYFQGNSAPDKSGLPSDRFSAERTGGSVSTLTIQRTQQEDSAVYLCASSLGGPYGYTFGSGTRLTVV.

V gene TRBV7-2 combines with J gene TRBJ1-4; maybe TRBD1 (5 bases). The CDR3 is made up of 13 amino acids. With 4 bases removed from V and 7 bases from J, the gap between germline ends came to 10 bases. Germline loops: CDR1 SGHTA, CDR2 FQGNSA. The CDR3 region is CASSSRQFEKLFF. The CDR3 DNA follows: TGTGCCAGCAGCTCCAGACAGTTTGAAAAACTGTTTTTT.

This chain joins TRBV9 and TRBJ1-2; TRBD1 might be the D (6 bases). This CDR3 has 16 amino acids. Between the trimmed V and J ends, which lost 0 bases and 2 bases, there was a span of 14 bases. Per the germline V gene, CDR1 is SGDLS and CDR2 is YYNGEE. The DNA for the CDR3 is TGTGCCAGCAGCGTAGGGGGGGCGAGATTGAACTATGGCTACACCTTC. It codes for CASSVGGARLNYGYTF.

This rearrangement joins TRBV7-9 to TRBJ1-5; D is uncertain. CDR1 and CDR2 (germline): SEHNR, FQNEAQ (reference sequence). This CDR3 region has 15 residues. With 1 base removed from V and 0 bases from J, the gap between germline ends came to 7 bases. The CDR3 sequence: CASSLGGYSNQPQHF. As DNA, the CDR3 is TGTGCCAGCAGCTTAGGAGGTTATAGCAATCAGCCCCAGCATTTT.

The rearrangement joins TRBV7-3 to TRBJ2-6; perhaps TRBD2 as D (6 bases). V was shortened by 2 bases and J by 0 bases, with 14 bases between the two germline ends. CDR3 length equals 18 residues. The germline CDR1 and CDR2 sequences are SGHTA and FQGTGA. CDR3 DNA sequence: TGTGCCAGCAGCTTATTTGTCCGGGGGAGCTCTGGGGCCAACGTCCTGACTTTC. Translating gives CASSLFVRGSSGANVLTF.

This chain joins TRBV18 and TRBJ2-7, with TRBD2 matching over 7 bases. The trim removed 2 bases at V and 2 bases at J, leaving 6 bases unmatched. The CDR3 totals 15 residues. Germline CDR1 is KGHSH and CDR2 is LQKENI. The CDR3, as DNA: TGTGCCAGCTCACCAAGGCGGGGGACTCCCTACGAGCAGTACTTC. It is translated as CASSPRRGTPYEQYF.

The chain combines TRBV30 with TRBJ1-5; D perhaps matches TRBD1 (5 bases). V lost 0 bases to trimming and J lost 4 bases, with 7 bases between them. Germline values: CDR1 GTSNPN, CDR2 SVGIG (reference sequence). CDR3 size: 13 residues. CDR3 bases: TGTGCCTGGAGTGTAAGGGGTAATCAGCCCCAGCATTTT. Residues: CAWSVRGNQPQHF. The full variable domain, in which reference TRBV30 and TRBJ1-5 provide the parts outside the CDR3, is SQTIHQWPATLVQPVGSPLSLECTVEGTSNPNLYWYRQAAGRGLQLLFYSVGIGQISSEVPQNLSASRPQDRQFILSSKKLLLSDSGFYLCAWSVRGNQPQHFGDGTRLSIL.

The gene calls are TRBV4-1 and TRBJ2-5, with 10 nucleotides matching TRBD2. The CDR3 extends over 18 amino acids. CDR1 and CDR2 from the germline V gene are MGHRA and YSYEKL. The ends lost 4 bases at V and 5 bases at J; junction bases unmatched: 16. The CDR3 coding sequence is TGCGCCAGCAGCCCAGAGTTCGACAGCGGGGGGGCGGTGGAGACCCAGTACTTC. Translated, it gives CASSPEFDSGGAVETQYF.

The V call is TRBV30, the J call TRBJ1-3, with D possibly being TRBD1 (5 bases). Trimming cost V 3 bases and J 0 bases, with 24 bases left between them. Germline V CDR1 and CDR2: GTSNPN, SVGIG (reference sequence). The CDR3 is 19 residues long. The CDR3 sequence is CAWRAGTSPASGSGNTIYF. CDR3 sequence (DNA): TGTGCCTGGAGAGCCGGGACTTCCCCTGCTAGCGGCTCTGGAAACACCATATATTTT.

The gene calls are TRBV2 and TRBJ2-7, with D perhaps matching TRBD1 (6 bases). Germline CDR1 SNHLY, CDR2 FYNNEI. Trimming stripped 0 bases from V and 1 base from J, with 13 bases between. The CDR3 is 16 residues long. The CDR3 region has the DNA TGTGCCAGCAGTGAAGCTTGGACAGATTATTCCTACGAGCAGTACTTC. Amino acid sequence: CASSEAWTDYSYEQYF.

V usage is TRBV5-5 and J usage is TRBJ2-5; D may correspond to TRBD1 or TRBD2 (5 bases each). Trimming took off 4 bases at V and 1 base at J, with 14 bases between the two ends. This CDR3 region has 15 residues. Germline V gives CDR1 SGHKS, CDR2 YYEKEE (reference sequence). The CDR3 reads CASSPPGTGQETQYF. In DNA, the CDR3 is TGTGCCAGCAGCCCCCCGGGAACAGGCCAAGAGACCCAGTACTTC.

This sequence joins TRBV9 and TRBJ2-3, with TRBD2 matching over 8 bases. The CDR3 covers 15 residues. Trimming took 0 bases from V and 9 from J; bases not matched to a gene: 9. From germline, CDR1 is SGDLS and CDR2 YYNGEE. CDR3 region: CASSVEAGAPGTQYF. The CDR3 DNA reads as TGTGCCAGCAGCGTAGAAGCGGGGGCCCCGGGGACGCAGTATTTT.

This clone has just a few counts. The CDR3 reads CAWSVAWGGSNQPQHF. The CDR3 DNA is TGTGCCTGGAGTGTTGCCTGGGGGGGTAGCAATCAGCCCCAGCATTTT. This chain links TRBV30 with TRBJ1-5; tentatively, D is TRBD1 (5 bases). V was shortened by 0 bases and J by 0 bases, with 12 bases between the two germline ends. This CDR3 comprises 16 residues. Germline CDR1 and CDR2: GTSNPN and SVGIG (reference sequence).

The V call is TRBV19, the J call TRBJ2-3, with D perhaps TRBD2 (5 bases). The germline gives CDR1 LNHDA, CDR2 SQIVND (reference sequence). Trimming removed 9 bases at V and 4 bases at J, with 17 bases between. The CDR3 has 14 residues. The CDR3 bases are TGTGCCAGCAACGAGGGAAGGGAATCAGATACGCAGTATTTT. Its translation is CASNEGRESDTQYF.

This clone has only one observation. The chain recombines TRBV27 with TRBJ1-5; a possible D gene is TRBD1 (5 bases). CDR1 and CDR2 from the germline V gene are MNHEY and SMNVEV (reference sequence). V lost 6 bases and J lost 5, with 14 bases in between. This CDR3 is built from 14 residues. CDR3 amino acids: CASSDLGTDQPQHF. DNA for the CDR3: TGTGCCAGCAGCGATCTGGGGACCGATCAGCCCCAGCATTTT.

The rearrangement uses TRBV6-1 and TRBJ1-1; D call uncertain. CDR3 length: 15 amino acids. Germline lookup yields CDR1 MNHNS and CDR2 SASEGT. V was shortened by 10 bases and J by 0 bases, with 18 bases between the two germline ends. The CDR3 nucleotides are TGTGCCATCCAGAGAGGTCTGGGCATGAACACTGAAGCTTTCTTT. Encoded protein: CAIQRGLGMNTEAFF.

The chain is built from TRBV5-4 and TRBJ1-4; 9 bases are a match to TRBD1. Per germline, CDR1 SGHNT and CDR2 YYREEE (reference sequence). J gave up 2 bases and V 5 bases, and 1 base lay outside the gene matches. CDR3 length: 14 amino acids. This CDR3 reads CASSTGGTNEKLFF. CDR3 sequence (DNA): TGTGCCAGCAGTACAGGGGGCACTAATGAAAAACTGTTTTTT.

Turning to this clone: One junction end does not reproduce the germline sequence, and a read error may be involved. The gene calls are TRBV7-2 and TRBJ2-7; 10 nucleotides match TRBD2. There are 13 residues in the CDR3. CDR1 SGHTA and CDR2 FQGNSA come from the germline V gene. The CDR3 is CASSIAGGYEQYF. DNA for the CDR3: TGTGCCAGCAGCATAGCGGGGGGCTACGAGCAGTACTTC.

This chain joins TRBV30 and TRBJ2-7; D possibly corresponds to TRBD2 (6 bases). The V gene lost 4 bases and the J gene lost 0 bases, with 13 bases spanning the gap. This CDR3 contains 14 residues. Germline V gene data show CDR1 as GTSNPN and CDR2 as SVGIG (reference sequence). In nucleotides, the CDR3 is TGTGCCTGGAATGGGGGGACCAGCTCCTACGAGCAGTACTTC. It yields the protein CAWNGGTSSYEQYF. Full variable domain (missing parts from reference TRBV30 and TRBJ2-7): SQTIHQWPATLVQPVGSPLSLECTVEGTSNPNLYWYRQAAGRGLQLLFYSVGIGQISSEVPQNLSASRPQDRQFILSSKKLLLSDSGFYLCAWNGGTSSYEQYFGPGTRLTVT.

The J gene is TRBJ2-5, the V gene TRBV7-8; 11 bases line up with TRBD2. The germline gives CDR1 SGHVS, CDR2 FQNEAQ. The CDR3 spans 16 residues. After removal of 0 bases from V and 4 bases from J, the junction contained 4 bases not matched to a gene. CDR3 sequence reads: CASSLAIAGGRETQYF. The CDR3 region has the DNA TGTGCCAGCAGCTTAGCCATAGCGGGGGGGCGAGAGACCCAGTACTTC. Using reference TRBV7-8 and TRBJ2-5 for the parts outside the CDR3, the full variable domain is GAGVSQSPRYKVAKRGQDVALRCDPISGHVSLFWYQQALGQGPEFLTYFQNEAQLDKSGLPSDRFFAERPEGSVSTLKIQRTQQEDSAVYLCASSLAIAGGRETQYFGPGTRLLVL.

This chain links TRBV12-2 with TRBJ1-6. TRBV12-2 is termed a pseudogene. The CDR3 extends over 16 amino acids. CDR3 region: CASRPIVGRERSPLHF. The CDR3 DNA reads TGTGCAAGTCGCCCCATAGTCGGCAGGGAGCGTTCACCCCTCCACTTT.

The genes are TRBV29-1 and TRBJ2-3; D is uncertain. V shed 2 bases and J shed 0 bases, with 6 bases lying between them. CDR1 is SQVTM, CDR2 ANQGSEA, per germline. The CDR3 covers 13 residues. CDR3 region: CSVERVSTDTQYF. The CDR3 nucleotides are TGCAGCGTTGAACGGGTTAGCACAGATACGCAGTATTTT.

The chain recombines TRBV5-1 with TRBJ1-6, with a weak D call TRBD1 (5 bases). The CDR3 runs 14 residues. The V end was cut by 0 bases, the J end by 7 bases, with 8 bases between. CDR1 and CDR2 (germline): SGHRS, YFSETQ. The CDR3 DNA sequence: TGCGCCAGCAGCTTGGGACAGTCGAATTCACCCCTCCACTTT. Translating it yields CASSLGQSNSPLHF.

The CDR3 sequence is CASRGRLCPQGYYEQYF. In DNA, the CDR3 is TGTGCCAGCAGAGGTAGGTTATGCCCACAGGGGTACTACGAGCAGTACTTC. The chain links TRBV9 to TRBJ2-7, with TRBD1 matching over 7 bases. CDR1 is SGDLS and CDR2 is YYNGEE in the germline V gene. This CDR3 region has 17 residues. Unmatched junction bases numbered 17, after V lost 5 bases and J lost 3 bases. The complete variable domain, with remaining parts taken from reference TRBV9 and TRBJ2-7, reads DSGVTQTPKHLITATGQRVTLRCSPRSGDLSVYWYQQSLDQGLQFLIQYYNGEERAKGNILERFSAQQFPDLHSELNLSSLELGDSALYFCASRGRLCPQGYYEQYFGPGTRLTVT.

The rearrangement joins TRBV4-3 to TRBJ2-5, with 8 bases identical to TRBD2. Germline loops: CDR1 LGHNA, CDR2 YSLEER. The CDR3 is 15 residues long. The ends lost 3 bases at V and 4 bases at J; junction bases unmatched: 7. The CDR3 spells CASSQALGGVETQYF. CDR3 nucleotide sequence: TGCGCCAGCAGCCAGGCCCTCGGGGGGGTAGAGACCCAGTACTTC.

This rearrangement joins TRBV13 to TRBJ2-2; D ambiguous. Germline CDR1 reads PRHDT; CDR2 reads FYEKMQ (reference sequence). Trimming left V 5 bases short and J 6 bases short, with 10 bases between. The CDR3 runs 13 residues. CDR3 sequence reads: CASSTRRAGELFF. In DNA, the CDR3 is TGTGCCAGCAGCACAAGACGGGCCGGGGAGCTGTTTTTT.

The chain has TRBV5-6 and TRBJ1-2; D remains unclear. This CDR3 has 13 residues. The germline V gene encodes CDR1 SGHDT and CDR2 YYEEEE. V was clipped by 4 bases and J by 2 bases, with 9 bases between them. This chain's CDR3 is CASSPGRNYGYTF. CDR3 nucleotide sequence: TGTGCCAGCAGCCCCGGGCGAAACTATGGCTACACCTTC.

This chain joins TRBV5-4 and TRBJ1-4; D might be TRBD1 (5 bases). Germline-derived CDR1 and CDR2 are SGHNT and YYREEE (reference sequence). This CDR3 is built from 16 residues. The ends were cut back, 3 bases at V and 4 bases at J, with 16 bases in the middle. CDR3 DNA: TGTGCCAGCAGCTCCCAAATGGGACTCAATAATGAAAAACTGTTTTTT. It translates to CASSSQMGLNNEKLFF.

This chain's CDR3 is CAISEQVTGNYGYTF. The DNA of the CDR3 is TGTGCCATCAGTGAGCAGGTGACAGGGAACTATGGCTACACCTTC. V usage is TRBV10-3 and J usage is TRBJ1-2; 7 nucleotides match TRBD1. The trim removed 2 bases at V and 2 bases at J, leaving 5 bases unmatched. CDR3 length: 15 amino acids. CDR1 and CDR2 (germline): ENHRY, SYGVKD.